Presented here are 13 T cell receptor beta chains from one specimen sequenced in a study of T-cell memory formation after mild COVID-19. TCRdb used MiXCR to reprocess the 5' RACE reads, holding one entry per CDR3 protein. The sample includes about 420,000 distinct CDR3 sequences, under 25% of them seen just once. The sequenced material came from PBMCs or a T cell subset sorted from them (not recorded which). The receptors were gathered from an adult woman who had mild COVID-19 (a few samples of this study predate the infection). Cell type and time point are not known.

This clonotype was seen a few times. V gene TRBV7-6 combines with J gene TRBJ2-1; TRBD2 aligns across 8 bases. The CDR3 covers 17 residues. V shed 2 bases, J shed 3 bases, and the junction held 9 bases outside the gene matches. Germline loops: CDR1 SGHVS, CDR2 FNYEAQ. CDR3 sequence (DNA): TGTGCCAGCAGCTTATATTCTTCGGGACTAGGCTACAATGAGCAGTTCTTC. Its protein product is CASSLYSSGLGYNEQFF.

The V call is TRBV5-1, the J call TRBJ2-7; 8 nucleotides line up with TRBD2. Germline CDR1 SGHRS, CDR2 YFSETQ. The CDR3 is made up of 14 amino acids. V lost 4 bases, J lost 6 bases, and 9 bases stayed unmatched. The CDR3: CASSDPGGLGEQYF. CDR3 DNA: TGCGCCAGCAGCGACCCGGGGGGGCTTGGCGAGCAGTACTTC.

The chain uses TRBV7-9 and TRBJ1-2; a weak D match, TRBD1 (5 bases). Trimming stripped 8 bases from V and 1 base from J, with 14 bases between. The CDR3 has 14 residues. Germline V gives CDR1 SEHNR, CDR2 FQNEAQ (reference sequence). The CDR3 is CASRLAGVNYGYTF. CDR3 sequence (DNA): TGTGCCAGCCGCCTAGCGGGGGTTAACTATGGCTACACCTTC.

This clonotype was counted a few times. The chain carries TRBV6-6 and TRBJ1-1, with D possibly being TRBD1 (5 bases). The ends were cut back, 7 bases at V and 4 bases at J, with 25 bases in the middle. This CDR3 contains 17 residues. Germline assignment: CDR1 MNHNY and CDR2 SVGAGI (reference sequence). The DNA of the CDR3 is TGTGCCAGCATCGGTTTGGAGATTAACAGGCTGAGCACTGAAGCTTTCTTT. Amino acids: CASIGLEINRLSTEAFF.

The genes are TRBV10-3 and TRBJ2-1; TRBD2 aligns across 10 bases. This CDR3 spans 16 amino acids. Germline CDR1 ENHRY, CDR2 SYGVKD. V gave up 6 bases and J gave up 2 bases; unmatched junction bases: 7. CDR3 coding DNA: TGTGCCATCAGCACCCGGACTAGCGGTCCCTACAATGAGCAGTTCTTC. Residues: CAISTRTSGPYNEQFF.

Only a few counts were recorded for this clonotype. This chain connects TRBV11-2 to TRBJ2-5, with a tentative D call TRBD1 (5 bases). The CDR3 consists of 12 residues. CDR1 SGHAT and CDR2 FQNNGV come from the germline V gene. Trimming removed 3 bases at V and 7 bases at J, with 9 bases between. The CDR3 here is CASSFPQGTQYF. CDR3 nucleotides: TGTGCCAGCAGCTTTCCGCAGGGGACCCAGTACTTC. The whole variable domain, filled in from reference TRBV11-2 and TRBJ2-5, reads EAGVAQSPRYKIIEKRQSVAFWCNPISGHATLYWYQQILGQGPKLLIQFQNNGVVDDSQLPKDRFSAERLKGVDSTLKIQPAKLEDSAVYLCASSFPQGTQYFGPGTRLLVL.

V is TRBV20-1 and J is TRBJ1-2; D may be TRBD1 (5 bases). The CDR3 is 14 residues long. Trimming cost V 5 bases and J 3 bases, with 16 bases left between them. CDR1 and CDR2 from the germline V gene are DFQATT and SNEGSKA (reference sequence). The CDR3 loop is CSAPHQGSDYGYTF. In DNA form, the CDR3 reads TGCAGTGCTCCTCATCAGGGTAGCGACTATGGCTACACCTTC.

J is TRBJ2-7 and V is TRBV27; D assignment may be TRBD1 or TRBD2 (5 bases each). Germline V lookup: CDR1 MNHEY, CDR2 SMNVEV (reference sequence). The CDR3 has 15 amino acids. The V gene lost 2 bases and the J gene lost 2 bases, with 13 bases spanning the gap. CDR3 region: CASSLVGDPTYEQYF. The CDR3 DNA reads TGTGCCAGCAGTTTAGTAGGGGACCCGACCTACGAGCAGTACTTC.

In its sample, this clonotype was seen many times. The genes are TRBV12-3 or TRBV12-4 and TRBJ1-3; D gene uncertain. This CDR3 contains 14 residues. Trimming shortened V by 2 bases and J by 2 bases, and 7 bases separated the two germline ends. The CDR3 DNA follows: TGTGCCAGCAGTTTATCAGTGGCTGGAAACACCATATATTTT. This codes for CASSLSVAGNTIYF.

The rearrangement uses TRBV3-1 and TRBJ2-3; 11 bases are shared with TRBD2. The CDR3 is 17 residues long. The V gene's germline CDR1 is LGHDT and CDR2 YNNKEL (reference sequence). V gave up 1 base and J gave up 4 bases; unmatched junction bases: 7. The DNA of the CDR3 is TGTGCCAGCAGCCAAGCCCAACTAGCGGGAGTGGCAGATACGCAGTATTTT. Amino acids: CASSQAQLAGVADTQYF.

The rearrangement uses TRBV21-1 and TRBJ2-7; TRBD1, the table's D call, was not compared with the DNA. TRBV21-1 is a pseudogene segment. The CDR3 is made up of 18 amino acids. The CDR3 region has the DNA TGTGCCAGCAGCAAAGCGGGACAGGGCCTCTGGTGGTCCTACGAGCAGTACTTC. The encoded protein is CASSKAGQGLWWSYEQYF.

The chain recombines TRBV13 with TRBJ2-4, with TRBD2 matching 12 bases. J was trimmed by 14 bases and V by 6 bases; bases with no gene match: 11. Looked up from germline, CDR1 is PRHDT and CDR2 is FYEKMQ (reference sequence). The CDR3 runs 14 residues. As DNA, the CDR3 is TGTGCCAGCAGAACGGCTAGCGGGAGGGGGGAAGAGTACTTC. Translated, it gives CASRTASGRGEEYF.

This chain uses TRBV5-1 with TRBJ2-3, with TRBD2 as a possible D gene (5 bases). V dropped 6 bases and J dropped 0 bases, with 11 bases sitting between them. The CDR3 extends over 14 amino acids. Germline V gene lookup returns CDR1 SGHRS and CDR2 YFSETQ. The CDR3 sequence: CASMGGFSTDTQYF. In DNA form, the CDR3 reads TGCGCCAGCATGGGCGGGTTCAGCACAGATACGCAGTATTTT.